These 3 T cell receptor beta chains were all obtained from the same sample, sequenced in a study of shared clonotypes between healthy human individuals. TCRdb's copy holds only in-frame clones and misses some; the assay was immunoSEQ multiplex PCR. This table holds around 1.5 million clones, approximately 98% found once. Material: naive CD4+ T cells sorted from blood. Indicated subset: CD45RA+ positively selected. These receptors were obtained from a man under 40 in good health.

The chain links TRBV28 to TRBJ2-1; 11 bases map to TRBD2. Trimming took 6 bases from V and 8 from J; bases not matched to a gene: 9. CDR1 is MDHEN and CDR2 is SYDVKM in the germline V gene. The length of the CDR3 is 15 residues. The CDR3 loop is CASSLAGGPIHEQFF. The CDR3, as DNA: TGTGCCAGCAGCTTAGCGGGAGGGCCGATCCATGAGCAGTTCTTC.

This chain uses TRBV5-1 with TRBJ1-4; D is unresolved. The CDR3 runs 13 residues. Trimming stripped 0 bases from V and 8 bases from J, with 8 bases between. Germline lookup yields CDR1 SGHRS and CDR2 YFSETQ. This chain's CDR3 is CASSLGVREKLFF. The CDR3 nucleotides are TGCGCCAGCAGCTTGGGCGTACGGGAAAAACTGTTTTTT.

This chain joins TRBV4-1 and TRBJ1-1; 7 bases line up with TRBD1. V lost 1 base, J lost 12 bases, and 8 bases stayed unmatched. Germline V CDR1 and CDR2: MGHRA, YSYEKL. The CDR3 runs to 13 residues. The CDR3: CASSQVLTGPTFF. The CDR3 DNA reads TGCGCCAGCAGCCAAGTGTTGACAGGGCCGACTTTCTTT.